This passage covers 22 T cell receptor beta chains from one sample sequenced in a study of beta chain features in type 1 diabetes. Since all of the isolated RNA was reverse transcribed, expressed TCRB transcripts were what got sequenced. Profiling relied on immunoSEQ multiplex PCR, and the TCRdb table lists in-frame clones only, not all of them. Of 300,000 or so clones in the sample, roughly 8% were seen once. The specimen sequenced was central memory CD4+ T cells from blood. The receptors come from a woman aged 18-30 years in good health.

This clone was counted many times. The V call is TRBV29-1, the J call TRBJ1-3; 10 positions agree with TRBD1. Per germline, CDR1 SQVTM and CDR2 ANQGSEA. The CDR3 is made up of 14 amino acids. The V gene end was trimmed by 8 bases and the J gene end by 2 bases; junction bases not matched to a gene: 6. CDR3: CSYMGQGTGNTIYF. In DNA, the CDR3 is TGCAGCTACATGGGACAGGGGACTGGAAACACCATATATTTT.

This clone was picked up a small number of times. Written as DNA, the CDR3 is TGTGCCAGCAGCTTAAATCCGTCAATAATCGACAGGGTGAACACTGAAGCTTTCTTT. This codes for CASSLNPSIIDRVNTEAFF. The chain combines TRBV7-2 with TRBJ1-1, with 7 bases fitting TRBD1. V trimming: 2 bases; J trimming: 0 bases; junction bases outside the gene matches: 15. Germline CDR1 and CDR2: SGHTA and FQGNSA. The CDR3 totals 19 residues.

This clone appeared a few times. The J gene is TRBJ1-2, the V gene TRBV28; D is unresolved. This CDR3 comprises 16 residues. V gave up 3 bases and J gave up 0 bases, with 14 bases separating them. Germline lookup yields CDR1 MDHEN and CDR2 SYDVKM. CDR3 residues: CASSLGTQEANYGYTF. Here the CDR3 DNA reads TGTGCCAGCAGTTTGGGAACCCAAGAAGCTAACTATGGCTACACCTTC.

A note on this clone: This CDR3 is also generated by other DNA sequences in the sample. J is TRBJ2-3 and V is TRBV5-1; D tentatively reads TRBD1 or TRBD2 (6 bases each). Germline-derived CDR1 and CDR2 are SGHRS and YFSETQ. The CDR3 loop spans 14 amino acids. V lost 0 bases and J lost 4, with 9 bases in between. CDR3 DNA: TGCGCCAGCAGCTTGGAAGGGGGGTCAGATACGCAGTATTTT. Translating gives CASSLEGGSDTQYF.

The genes are TRBV4-1 and TRBJ2-5; TRBD2 aligns across 7 bases. CDR1 is MGHRA and CDR2 is YSYEKL in the germline V gene. J lost 3 bases, V lost 2 bases, and 9 bases had no gene match. The CDR3 is 16 residues long. CDR3: CASSQQALAEKETQYF. CDR3 DNA: TGCGCCAGCAGCCAACAAGCGCTAGCGGAAAAAGAGACCCAGTACTTC.

This clone has more than one count but fewer than ten. The junction shows a germline mismatch at one end, possibly a read error. The V and J genes are TRBV7-7 and TRBJ2-5; a weak D match, TRBD2 (5 bases). The CDR3 is made up of 13 amino acids. The germline CDR1 and CDR2 sequences are SSHAT and FNYEAQ (reference sequence). CDR3 protein: CASSLDAGKDQYF. The CDR3 DNA reads as TGTGCTAGCAGCTTAGATGCGGGCAAGGACCAGTACTTC.

This clone was picked up a small number of times. The chain employs TRBV28 and TRBJ2-1; D is perhaps TRBD1 or TRBD2 (5 bases each). The CDR3 contains 13 residues. V was cut by 4 bases and J by 6 bases, with 10 bases left in between. In germline, CDR1 is MDHEN, CDR2 SYDVKM. In DNA form, the CDR3 reads TGTGCCAGCAGTTCCCCGGGGCTCAATGAGCAGTTCTTC. Its protein is CASSSPGLNEQFF.

This clone has a handful of counts. The J gene is TRBJ2-7, the V gene TRBV19; 7 nucleotides match TRBD1. CDR1 and CDR2 (germline): LNHDA, SQIVND (reference sequence). The CDR3 runs to 16 residues. The ends lost 4 bases at V and 7 bases at J; junction bases unmatched: 16. In DNA form, the CDR3 reads TGTGCCAGTAGTACTCACGCCCACAGGGGAATGGGGGAGCAGTACTTC. Translation: CASSTHAHRGMGEQYF.

This clone was recorded many times. CDR3 sequence reads: CASFGSAGGVGLFF. As DNA, the CDR3 is TGTGCCAGCTTTGGTAGTGCAGGGGGAGTTGGACTGTTTTTT. The rearrangement joins TRBV28 to TRBJ1-4; 7 nucleotides agree with TRBD1. Germline V gene data show CDR1 as MDHEN and CDR2 as SYDVKM. V gave up 8 bases and J gave up 13 bases; unmatched junction bases: 16. This CDR3 contains 14 residues.

This clone was seen at least ten times. This chain joins TRBV6-5 and TRBJ2-1; no reliable D call. Germline values: CDR1 MNHEY, CDR2 SVGAGI. V gave up 3 bases and J gave up 6 bases, with 9 bases separating them. The CDR3 has 13 residues. In DNA, the CDR3 is TGTGCCAGCAGTTATGACCGCACCAATGAGCAGTTCTTC. It translates to CASSYDRTNEQFF.

A few counts support this clone. The chain is built from TRBV15 and TRBJ1-3; D uncertain. This CDR3 has 16 residues. Germline V gene data show CDR1 as LNHNV and CDR2 as YYDKDF (reference sequence). The V and J ends lost 0 bases and 3 bases respectively, with 12 bases between them. CDR3 protein: CATSRDNNGRGNTIYF. The CDR3 DNA reads as TGTGCCACCAGCAGAGATAACAACGGTCGTGGAAACACCATATATTTT.

This clone was counted a few times. This chain links TRBV5-4 with TRBJ2-3; 13 bases agree with TRBD2. The CDR3 is 15 amino acids. In germline, CDR1 is SGHNT, CDR2 YYREEE (reference sequence). J was trimmed by 3 bases and V by 4 bases; bases with no gene match: 2. The chain's CDR3 is CASSLLAGGTDTQYF. CDR3 nucleotide sequence: TGTGCCAGCAGCCTACTAGCGGGAGGGACAGATACGCAGTATTTT.

This clone was recorded a few times. This chain joins TRBV7-9 and TRBJ2-5, with D perhaps matching TRBD1 (6 bases). The V gene's germline CDR1 is SEHNR and CDR2 FQNEAQ (reference sequence). The CDR3 is 14 amino acids. The ends were cut back, 1 base at V and 4 bases at J, with 10 bases in the middle. The CDR3 reads CASSLGRGGETQYF. In nucleotides, the CDR3 is TGTGCCAGCAGCTTAGGCAGAGGGGGAGAGACCCAGTACTTC.

The chain has TRBV7-2 and TRBJ2-1; D is unresolved. Germline assignment: CDR1 SGHTA and CDR2 FQGNSA. The CDR3 extends over 14 amino acids. V shed 1 base and J shed 8 bases, with 12 bases lying between them. CDR3 bases: TGTGCCAGCAGCTTAGTACGTCTAGAGGATGAGCAGTTCTTC. Protein product: CASSLVRLEDEQFF.

A remark on this clone: Mismatch with germline at one junction end may stem from a read error. This same CDR3 is encoded by further DNA sequences in the sample. The CDR3 DNA reads as TGTGCCAGCAGCTTGGGGGACAGGGAGGACAATGAGCAGTTCTTC. Amino acids: CASSLGDREDNEQFF. The genes are TRBV5-1 and TRBJ2-1; TRBD1 matches 9 bases. The CDR3 is made up of 15 amino acids. Germline CDR1 is SGHRS and CDR2 is YFSETQ.

This clone was picked up a small number of times. Being one base from a much bigger clone, this may be a read error. The chain carries TRBV14 and TRBJ2-4; D might be TRBD1 or TRBD2, each matching 5 bases. V shed 5 bases and J shed 9 bases, with 14 bases lying between them. This CDR3 is 13 amino acids long. The germline V gene encodes CDR1 SGHDN and CDR2 FVKESK. CDR3 in DNA: TGTGCCAGCAGCGGGGGTCACGAGGGCATTCAGTACTTC. Residues: CASSGGHEGIQYF.

The chain combines TRBV9 with TRBJ2-2; D possibly corresponds to TRBD2 (6 bases). Per germline, CDR1 SGDLS and CDR2 YYNGEE. This CDR3 region has 17 residues. The V gene lost 0 bases and the J gene lost 0 bases, with 12 bases spanning the gap. DNA for the CDR3: TGTGCCAGCAGCGTAGGTGATAGACTAGCGAACACCGGGGAGCTGTTTTTT. Translating it yields CASSVGDRLANTGELFF.

The rearrangement joins TRBV4-2 to TRBJ2-5; D gene uncertain. This CDR3 spans 14 amino acids. Trimming left V 2 bases short and J 3 bases short, with 10 bases between. Looked up from germline, CDR1 is LGHNA and CDR2 is YNFKEQ. The CDR3 reads CASSQQSAEETQYF. CDR3 nucleotide sequence: TGTGCCAGCAGCCAACAATCGGCGGAAGAGACCCAGTACTTC.

This clone was seen a handful of times. Other DNA sequences from this sample encode an identical CDR3 as well. V and J are TRBV27 and TRBJ2-1; D may be TRBD2 (6 bases). Deletions cut 2 bases from V and 7 bases from J, with 6 bases between. Germline CDR1 MNHEY, CDR2 SMNVEV (reference sequence). This CDR3 comprises 12 residues. In DNA, the CDR3 is TGTGCCAGCAGTTTACGGGGGAATGAGCAGTTCTTC. Translating gives CASSLRGNEQFF.

This clone showed up just a few times. The chain couples TRBV10-2 to TRBJ1-3; 7 positions agree with TRBD1. The CDR3 consists of 16 residues. Germline V gives CDR1 WSHSY, CDR2 SAAADI. J lost 0 bases, V lost 6 bases, and 8 bases had no gene match. The CDR3 nucleotides read TGCGCCAGCAGCGTGGGACAGTCGATCTCTGGAAACACCATATATTTT. Amino acids: CASSVGQSISGNTIYF.

The CDR3 DNA reads TGTGCCAGCAGCCCGAACATAGCGGGACAAGAGACCCAGTACTTC. It translates to CASSPNIAGQETQYF. The J gene is TRBJ2-5, the V gene TRBV7-2; TRBD2 agrees at 8 bases. V lost 5 bases, J lost 2 bases, and 7 bases stayed unmatched. Germline lookup yields CDR1 SGHTA and CDR2 FQGNSA. CDR3 length: 15 amino acids.

The V call is TRBV21-1, the J call TRBJ2-7; the D call TRBD2 from the table was never checked on the DNA. TRBV21-1 is assigned pseudogene status. The length of the CDR3 is 13 residues. DNA of the CDR3: TGTGCCAGCAGCAAAGCGACGAGGCGGGAGCAGTACTTC. It yields the protein CASSKATRREQYF.